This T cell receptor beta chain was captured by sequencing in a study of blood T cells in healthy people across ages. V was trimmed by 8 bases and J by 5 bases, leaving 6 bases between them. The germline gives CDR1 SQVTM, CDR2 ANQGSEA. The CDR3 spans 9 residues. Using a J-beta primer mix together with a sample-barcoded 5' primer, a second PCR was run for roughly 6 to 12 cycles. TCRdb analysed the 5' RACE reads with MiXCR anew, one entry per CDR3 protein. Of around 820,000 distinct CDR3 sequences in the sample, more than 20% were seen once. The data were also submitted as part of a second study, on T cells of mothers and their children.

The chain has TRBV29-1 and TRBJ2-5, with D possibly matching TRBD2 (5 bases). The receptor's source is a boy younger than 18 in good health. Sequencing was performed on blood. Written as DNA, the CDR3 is TGCAGCCGCGGGGAGACCCAGTACTTC. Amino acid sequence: CSRGETQYF.